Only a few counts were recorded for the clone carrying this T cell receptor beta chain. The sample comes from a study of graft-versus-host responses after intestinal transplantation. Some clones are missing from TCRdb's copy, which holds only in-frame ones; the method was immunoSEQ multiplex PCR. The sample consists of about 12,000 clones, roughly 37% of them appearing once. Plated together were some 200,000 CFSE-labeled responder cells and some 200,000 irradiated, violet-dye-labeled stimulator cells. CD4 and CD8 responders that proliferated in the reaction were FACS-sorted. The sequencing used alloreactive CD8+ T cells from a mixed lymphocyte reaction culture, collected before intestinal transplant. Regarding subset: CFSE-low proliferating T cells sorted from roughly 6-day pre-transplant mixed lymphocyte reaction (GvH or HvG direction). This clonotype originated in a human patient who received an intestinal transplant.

CDR3 sequence reads: CASSLVFRDPSYEQYF. CDR3 bases: TGTGCCAGCAGTTTAGTTTTTAGGGACCCGTCCTACGAGCAGTACTTC. V and J are TRBV27 and TRBJ2-7; possibly TRBD1 or TRBD2 for D (5 bases each). V dropped 2 bases and J dropped 1 base, with 15 bases sitting between them. The CDR3 is 16 residues long. Germline assignment: CDR1 MNHEY and CDR2 SMNVEV (reference sequence).